The 20 T cell receptor beta chains below come from one sample, sequenced in a study of vaccination and CD4 T cells after COVID-19. Their specific antigens are unknown. Sequencing of cultured CD4+ T cell DNA used the Oncomine TCR Beta short-read assay. TCRdb used MiXCR to reprocess the PCR reads, holding one entry per CDR3 protein. The sample has about 11,000 distinct CDR3 sequences, 45% to 75% seen once. Treatment noted: roughly nine-day PBMC culture with coronavirus spike peptide pools or control peptides (ViraFEST assay). The sequenced material came from CD4+ T cells from blood, cultured in vitro. All receptors come from a human donor who had recovered from COVID-19.

This clonotype was detected only a few times. The chain couples TRBV6-1 to TRBJ1-2; a weak D match, TRBD1 (5 bases). Between the trimmed V and J ends, which lost 6 bases and 0 bases, there was a span of 11 bases. The CDR3 loop spans 14 amino acids. CDR1 is MNHNS and CDR2 is SASEGT in the germline V gene. The CDR3, as DNA: TGTGCCAGCAGCCTGGGGGGAGCTAACTATGGCTACACCTTC. It is translated as CASSLGGANYGYTF.

This chain uses TRBV7-2 with TRBJ1-5; D is unclear. CDR1 and CDR2 from the germline V gene are SGHTA and FQGNSA. V was pared by 2 bases and J by 2 bases, with 10 bases between. The CDR3 totals 15 residues. The CDR3 spells CASSLSVFGNQPQHF. The CDR3 DNA follows: TGTGCCAGCAGCTTAAGTGTTTTTGGCAATCAGCCCCAGCATTTT. Looking up the rest from reference TRBV7-2 and TRBJ1-5 gives the full variable domain: GAGVSQSPSNKVTEKGKDVELRCDPISGHTALYWYRQSLGQGLEFLIYFQGNSAPDKSGLPSDRFSAERTGGSVSTLTIQRTQQEDSAVYLCASSLSVFGNQPQHFGDGTRLSIL.

This chain uses TRBV11-1 with TRBJ2-2; D remains unclear. Per germline, CDR1 SGHAT and CDR2 FQDESV (reference sequence). V lost 4 bases and J 7 bases, leaving 7 bases between the germline ends. CDR3 size: 12 residues. The CDR3 DNA reads as TGTGCCAGCAGCTCGGTGGACGGGGAGCTGTTTTTT. It specifies CASSSVDGELFF.

This clonotype was seen more than once but under ten times. The chain joins TRBV20-1 to TRBJ2-2; 10 bases fit TRBD1. The V and J ends lost 5 bases and 5 bases, in that order; junction bases with no gene match: 5. The CDR3 totals 14 residues. Germline-derived CDR1 and CDR2 are DFQATT and SNEGSKA (reference sequence). The CDR3: CSAETGGFTGELFF. The CDR3 DNA is TGCAGTGCTGAGACAGGGGGCTTTACCGGGGAGCTGTTTTTT.

The J gene is TRBJ1-5, the V gene TRBV28; D is perhaps TRBD1 (6 bases). Trimming shortened V by 3 bases and J by 4 bases, and 13 bases separated the two germline ends. CDR1 is MDHEN and CDR2 is SYDVKM in the germline V gene. There are 15 residues in the CDR3. CDR3 bases: TGTGCCAGCAGTTTGCCCGGGACAAAAAATCAGCCCCAGCATTTT. It translates to CASSLPGTKNQPQHF. Looking up the rest from reference TRBV28 and TRBJ1-5 gives the full variable domain: DVKVTQSSRYLVKRTGEKVFLECVQDMDHENMFWYRQDPGLGLRLIYFSYDVKMKEKGDIPEGYSVSREKKERFSLILESASTNQTSMYLCASSLPGTKNQPQHFGDGTRLSIL.

V is TRBV6-2 or TRBV6-3 and J is TRBJ1-2, with TRBD1 identical over 8 bases. Losses at the gene ends were 6 bases for V and 6 bases for J; bases not matched to a gene: 9. The CDR3 is 14 residues long. Germline V CDR1 and CDR2: MNHEY, SVGEGT. For the CDR3, the DNA is TGTGCCAGCAGGGGACAGGCGGGGGCCCATGGCTACACCTTC. Translated: CASRGQAGAHGYTF.

The chain uses TRBV30 and TRBJ2-1; the match to TRBD1 covers 11 bases. This CDR3 has 13 residues. Germline CDR1 is GTSNPN and CDR2 is SVGIG (reference sequence). Trimming cost V 3 bases and J 7 bases; bases outside gene matches: 2. The chain's CDR3 is CAWSGDRGNEQFF. CDR3 DNA: TGTGCCTGGAGCGGGGACAGGGGGAATGAGCAGTTCTTC.

This clonotype was detected only once. This chain uses TRBV6-2 or TRBV6-3 with TRBJ2-2; 9 bases agree with TRBD1. With 5 bases clipped from V and 1 base from J, the junction kept 2 bases outside the gene matches. The CDR3 contains 15 residues. CDR1 is MNHEY and CDR2 is SVGEGT in the germline V gene. The CDR3 is CASSRTGENTGELFF. In DNA, the CDR3 is TGTGCCAGCAGTAGGACAGGGGAGAACACCGGGGAGCTGTTTTTT.

The genes are TRBV7-3 and TRBJ1-6; 10 nucleotides line up with TRBD1. The germline V gene has CDR1 SGHTA and CDR2 FQGTGA. V lost 3 bases to trimming and J lost 7 bases; unmatched junction nucleotides: 6. The CDR3 runs 16 residues. The CDR3 loop reads CASSLGGDRGNSPLHF. CDR3 coding DNA: TGTGCCAGCAGCTTGGGGGGGGACAGGGGAAATTCACCCCTCCACTTT.

In this sample, this clonotype turned up a few times. The chain employs TRBV7-6 and TRBJ1-1, with D tentatively TRBD1 (6 bases). Deletions cut 4 bases from V and 2 bases from J, with 14 bases between. There are 15 residues in the CDR3. The V gene's germline CDR1 is SGHVS and CDR2 FNYEAQ. The CDR3 sequence is CASSSQAGVNTEAFF. The CDR3 region has the DNA TGTGCCAGCAGCTCTCAGGCAGGGGTCAACACTGAAGCTTTCTTT. Using reference TRBV7-6 and TRBJ1-1 for the parts outside the CDR3, the full variable domain is GAGVSQSPRYKVTKRGQDVALRCDPISGHVSLYWYRQALGQGPEFLTYFNYEAQQDKSGLPNDRFSAERPEGSISTLTIQRTEQRDSAMYRCASSSQAGVNTEAFFGQGTRLTVV.

In its sample, this clonotype was seen once. The chain couples TRBV12-3 or TRBV12-4 to TRBJ1-1, with D perhaps TRBD1 (6 bases). The CDR3 extends over 13 amino acids. Trimming cost V 4 bases and J 6 bases, with 12 bases left between them. The CDR3 loop is CASSSREGAEAFF. For the CDR3, the DNA is TGTGCCAGCAGTTCCCGGGAGGGGGCTGAAGCTTTCTTT.

The rearrangement links TRBV7-3 to TRBJ2-1; D gene uncertain. The germline CDR1 and CDR2 sequences are SGHTA and FQGTGA. CDR3 length equals 14 residues. Trimming shortened V by 2 bases and J by 6 bases, and 11 bases separated the two germline ends. The CDR3 reads CASSLLYKANEQFF. CDR3 DNA: TGTGCCAGCAGCTTATTGTACAAGGCCAATGAGCAGTTCTTC. Drawing the rest from reference TRBV7-3 and TRBJ2-1, the complete variable domain is GAGVSQTPSNKVTEKGKYVELRCDPISGHTALYWYRQSLGQGPEFLIYFQGTGAADDSGLPNDRFFAVRPEGSVSTLKIQRTERGDSAVYLCASSLLYKANEQFFGPGTRLTVL.

CDR3 sequence (DNA): TGTGCCAGCCGTTCAGGGGGCTATGGCTACACCTTC. It specifies CASRSGGYGYTF. V usage is TRBV2 and J usage is TRBJ1-2; 7 positions agree with TRBD1. The germline CDR1 and CDR2 sequences are SNHLY and FYNNEI. This CDR3 has 12 amino acids. The ends lost 8 bases at V and 4 bases at J; junction bases unmatched: 4.

This rearrangement joins TRBV2 to TRBJ1-5; perhaps TRBD1 as D (6 bases). Germline assignment: CDR1 SNHLY and CDR2 FYNNEI. This CDR3 region has 15 residues. V was trimmed by 4 bases and J by 6 bases, leaving 16 bases between them. In DNA form, the CDR3 reads TGTGCCAGCAGTGCTACTAAAGGGGGAGTTCAGCCCCAGCATTTT. It yields the protein CASSATKGGVQPQHF. The complete variable domain, with remaining parts taken from reference TRBV2 and TRBJ1-5, reads EPEVTQTPSHQVTQMGQEVILRCVPISNHLYFYWYRQILGQKVEFLVSFYNNEISEKSEIFDDQFSVERPDGSNFTLKIRSTKLEDSAMYFCASSATKGGVQPQHFGDGTRLSIL.

The chain couples TRBV28 to TRBJ1-1, with 10 bases matching TRBD1. From germline, CDR1 is MDHEN and CDR2 SYDVKM. The junction had 13 bases not matched to a gene; V was cut back by 5 bases and J by 13 bases. CDR3 length: 14 amino acids. DNA of the CDR3: TGTGCCAGCAGTCCTCCGACGACAGGGGGCTCGGGTTTCTTT. This sequence encodes CASSPPTTGGSGFF.

This chain uses TRBV5-1 with TRBJ2-5; maybe TRBD2 (6 bases). The CDR3 totals 15 residues. Germline V gene lookup returns CDR1 SGHRS and CDR2 YFSETQ. V lost 0 bases and J 5 bases, leaving 14 bases between the germline ends. DNA of the CDR3: TGCGCCAGCAGCTTGGGGTCGCCCGGGGGTGAGACCCAGTACTTC. Amino acid sequence: CASSLGSPGGETQYF.

This rearrangement joins TRBV15 to TRBJ2-3, with D hard to call. The germline V gene has CDR1 LNHNV and CDR2 YYDKDF (reference sequence). The CDR3 spans 15 residues. Trimming took off 0 bases at V and 5 bases at J, with 12 bases between the two ends. CDR3 protein: CATSRDKSRRDTQYF. The CDR3 DNA reads as TGTGCCACCAGCAGAGATAAAAGTCGGAGAGATACGCAGTATTTT.

With regard to this clonotype: Mismatch with germline at one junction end may stem from a read error. The chain has TRBV7-2 and TRBJ2-1; TRBD2 matches 10 bases. The CDR3 contains 15 residues. Germline V gene data show CDR1 as SGHTA and CDR2 as FQGNSA. The CDR3 DNA is TGTGCCAGCAGCAGAGGACTAGCGGAGTACAATGAGCGGTTCTTC. The encoded protein is CASSRGLAEYNERFF. Supplemented by reference TRBV7-2 and TRBJ2-1, the full variable domain reads GAGVSQSPSNKVTEKGKDVELRCDPISGHTALYWYRQSLGQGLEFLIYFQGNSAPDKSGLPSDRFSAERTGGSVSTLTIQRTQQEDSAVYLCASSRGLAEYNERFFGPGTRLTVL.

This chain uses TRBV20-1 with TRBJ1-2; 8 positions agree with TRBD1. This CDR3 comprises 14 residues. Losses at the gene ends were 2 bases for V and 8 bases for J; bases not matched to a gene: 10. Per germline, CDR1 DFQATT and CDR2 SNEGSKA (reference sequence). In DNA form, the CDR3 reads TGCAGTGCTAGATCGATCAGGGGGCGAGGAGGCTACACCTTC. This translates into CSARSIRGRGGYTF.

The rearrangement links TRBV28 to TRBJ2-1; D unclear. The V end was cut by 1 base, the J end by 8 bases, with 30 bases between. Looked up from germline, CDR1 is MDHEN and CDR2 is SYDVKM. The CDR3 totals 20 residues. The CDR3 loop reads CASSLSSSRYLSPTRHEQFF. The CDR3 nucleotides are TGTGCCAGCAGTTTATCCTCAAGCAGGTACCTATCCCCGACGCGCCATGAGCAGTTCTTC.